A single sample is the source of the 14 T cell receptor beta chains below, sequenced in a study of cytomegalovirus exposure and HLA in healthy donors. PCR involved 60 Vbeta and 13 Jbeta primers. Assay used: immunoSEQ multiplex PCR; TCRdb lists only in-frame clones, some missing. The sample holds 180,000 or so clones; approximately 82% are singletons and the top ten take roughly 7.1%. Source material: PBMCs. Source of these receptors: a woman aged 40-49 years in good health and CMV-seropositive.

The genes are TRBV5-1 and TRBJ1-2; TRBD1 is a possible D gene (5 bases). Per the germline V gene, CDR1 is SGHRS and CDR2 is YFSETQ. Trimming took 0 bases from V and 8 from J, leaving 11 bases between them. This CDR3 contains 13 residues. In nucleotides, the CDR3 is TGCGCCAGCAGCTTGGATGCAGGGCGCGGCTACACCTTC. It translates to CASSLDAGRGYTF.

The chain couples TRBV11-2 to TRBJ2-5; 9 nucleotides agree with TRBD2. CDR1 is SGHAT, CDR2 FQNNGV, per germline. The CDR3 spans 15 residues. The V segment lost 5 bases and the J segment 2 bases; nucleotides outside the gene matches: 6. CDR3 bases: TGTGCCAGCAGCCTAAGACTAGCGGCACAAGAGACCCAGTACTTC. Amino acids: CASSLRLAAQETQYF.

The chain joins TRBV27 to TRBJ2-1, with 7 bases lining up with TRBD1. CDR1 MNHEY and CDR2 SMNVEV come from the germline V gene (reference sequence). Germline trimming cut 1 base from V and 4 bases from J; bases unmatched to any gene: 4. CDR3 length: 15 residues. CDR3 sequence (DNA): TGTGCCAGCAGTTTATTTGGGACAGCATACAATGAGCAGTTCTTC. This codes for CASSLFGTAYNEQFF.

This clone was recorded only once. V and J are TRBV28 and TRBJ1-4; possible D gene TRBD1, 5 bases. The CDR3 covers 16 residues. CDR1 is MDHEN, CDR2 SYDVKM, per germline. Trimming removed 6 bases at V and 5 bases at J, with 19 bases between. This CDR3 is CASRPRQGSGNEKLFF. Written as DNA, the CDR3 is TGTGCCAGCAGGCCCCGGCAGGGATCGGGCAATGAAAAACTGTTTTTT.

The genes are TRBV5-6 and TRBJ2-5; TRBD2 is a possible D gene (6 bases). Germline V lookup: CDR1 SGHDT, CDR2 YYEEEE. CDR3 length equals 16 residues. V shed 0 bases and J shed 4 bases, with 16 bases lying between them. The CDR3, as DNA: TGTGCCAGCAGCTTGGGGGGGTTTGGGAGGCCAGAGACCCAGTACTTC. This codes for CASSLGGFGRPETQYF. The full variable domain, in which reference TRBV5-6 and TRBJ2-5 provide the parts outside the CDR3, is DAGVTQSPTHLIKTRGQQVTLRCSPKSGHDTVSWYQQALGQGPQFIFQYYEEEERQRGNFPDRFSGHQFPNYSSELNVNALLLGDSALYLCASSLGGFGRPETQYFGPGTRLLVL.

J is TRBJ1-2 and V is TRBV19, with 7 positions matching TRBD1. V shed 8 bases, J shed 8 bases, and the junction held 11 bases outside the gene matches. Germline values: CDR1 LNHDA, CDR2 SQIVND (reference sequence). The CDR3 has 13 residues. The CDR3 region is CASHNRQGQGYTF. CDR3 sequence (DNA): TGTGCCAGTCACAACCGACAGGGTCAAGGCTACACCTTC.

This clone showed up just a few times. The chain recombines TRBV4-3 with TRBJ1-4, with 8 positions matching TRBD1. CDR3 size: 15 residues. V dropped 2 bases and J dropped 7; count of bases not matched to a gene: 6. CDR1 and CDR2 from the germline V gene are LGHNA and YSLEER. CDR3 loop: CASSQQTGAGEKLFF. CDR3 coding DNA: TGCGCCAGCAGCCAACAGACAGGGGCAGGTGAAAAACTGTTTTTT.

This chain uses TRBV11-1 with TRBJ1-1; possibly TRBD1 for D (6 bases). Germline V gene data show CDR1 as SGHAT and CDR2 as FQDESV (reference sequence). This CDR3 comprises 16 residues. The V and J ends lost 1 base and 0 bases respectively, with 12 bases between them. CDR3 DNA sequence: TGTGCCAGCAGCTTAGGGGGCAGGGGCCTGAACACTGAAGCTTTCTTT. It translates to CASSLGGRGLNTEAFF.

This chain joins TRBV4-2 and TRBJ2-7; 10 bases map to TRBD1. The CDR3 contains 16 residues. The germline gives CDR1 LGHNA, CDR2 YNFKEQ. V gave up 0 bases and J gave up 7 bases; unmatched junction bases: 9. The CDR3 here is CASSQDQRQGAREQYF. CDR3 coding DNA: TGTGCCAGCAGCCAAGATCAGCGACAGGGGGCAAGAGAGCAGTACTTC.

This clone has only a few counts. This chain joins TRBV5-1 and TRBJ2-3; possible D gene TRBD2, 5 bases. CDR1 is SGHRS, CDR2 YFSETQ, per germline. The germline V and J ends were trimmed by 1 base and 0 bases, with 12 bases remaining between them. There are 16 residues in the CDR3. As DNA, the CDR3 is TGCGCCAGCAGCTTGAAGCGGCTCCTTAGCACAGATACGCAGTATTTT. It is translated as CASSLKRLLSTDTQYF. Based on the CDR3 plus reference TRBV5-1 and TRBJ2-3, the full variable domain is KAGVTQTPRYLIKTRGQQVTLSCSPISGHRSVSWYQQTPGQGLQFLFEYFSETQRNKGNFPGRFSGRQFSNSRSEMNVSTLELGDSALYLCASSLKRLLSTDTQYFGPGTRLTVL.

This sequence joins TRBV11-2 and TRBJ2-1; 7 bases match TRBD1. The germline V gene encodes CDR1 SGHAT and CDR2 FQNNGV. The V gene end was trimmed by 5 bases and the J gene end by 9 bases; junction bases not matched to a gene: 7. The CDR3 contains 13 residues. Written as DNA, the CDR3 is TGTGCCAGCAGCAGTGACAGGGCCAGTGAGCAGTTCTTC. Amino acids: CASSSDRASEQFF.

Only one count was recorded for this clone. The V gene is TRBV27, the J gene TRBJ1-4; 10 nucleotides align to TRBD1. This CDR3 comprises 16 residues. The germline V gene has CDR1 MNHEY and CDR2 SMNVEV (reference sequence). The V gene end was trimmed by 6 bases and the J gene end by 8 bases; junction bases not matched to a gene: 12. The CDR3 loop is CASSPISTGGLEKLFF. In DNA, the CDR3 is TGTGCCAGCAGCCCCATCTCGACAGGGGGCTTGGAAAAACTGTTTTTT.

V and J are TRBV5-4 and TRBJ2-1; 8 bases match TRBD1. The CDR3 runs 15 residues. Germline CDR1 reads SGHNT; CDR2 reads YYREEE (reference sequence). V shed 4 bases and J 2 bases; nucleotides not matched to a gene: 5. The CDR3 protein is CASSPDRGAYNEQFF. The CDR3 DNA is TGTGCCAGCAGCCCCGACAGGGGAGCCTACAATGAGCAGTTCTTC.

This rearrangement joins TRBV7-3 to TRBJ1-1, with D maybe TRBD1 (5 bases). Trimming removed 5 bases at V and 11 bases at J, with 18 bases between. CDR1 is SGHTA and CDR2 is FQGTGA in the germline V gene. The CDR3 has 13 amino acids. The CDR3 nucleotides are TGTGCCAGCAGCCCCACCCCGGGACTGGGTGCTTTCTTT. The encoded protein is CASSPTPGLGAFF.